This is a list of T cell receptor beta chains from one sample in a study of blood T cell repertoires in COVID-19. Clones were sequenced by immunoSEQ multiplex PCR, and TCRdb holds only the in-frame ones, with some missing. The sample holds approximately 390,000 clones, around 87% seen once. Sequences were obtained from PBMCs or T cells enriched from blood (not recorded which). These receptors were obtained from a woman between 50 and 59 years old who had recovered from COVID-19. Both conserved end residues are part of each CDR3.

v_gene,CDR3aa
TRBV7-9,CASSLAYGLPGNSPLHF
TRBV5-1,CASSFLLAGATNTGELFF
TRBV7-9,CASSSPGNTEAFF
TRBV5-1,CASRESSTDTQYF
TRBV28,CASSFPGYQRLGYTF
TRBV2,CASSSYGPRSPLHF
TRBV7-9,CASSLGQASPLHF
TRBV10-3,CAITGGTEAFF
TRBV6-5,CASNRQGGSKGYTF
TRBV19,CASSFKDRGTEAFF
TRBV18,CASSPGPGPTGELFF
TRBV28,CASSPTGVGMNTEAFF
TRBV7-8,CASSYSGGGAGYTF
TRBV9,CASSPSPGATISYTF
TRBV19,CASSIGRGDYYTTDTQYF
TRBV7-9,CASSWGDSVEQYF
TRBV15,CATSRDPGQGSYEQYF
TRBV5-5,CASSVEGAGVETQYF
TRBV2,CASSFRDTGAEAFF
TRBV19,CASSVWGQGSSYEQYF
TRBV30,CAWTPTRDNEQFF
TRBV6-2/TRBV6-3,CASSWGWRDSTDTQYF
TRBV4-3,CASSQDGAVHTGELFF
TRBV7-2,CASSPQGAPRLGYTF
TRBV29-1,CSVEDQGYEQYF
TRBV11-3,CASSLDGGSYNEQFF
TRBV28,CASSTGLAEAFF
TRBV5-1,CASSGGQGSVITEAFF
TRBV28,CASSYRGFHGYTF
TRBV9,CASSVEQGPYGYTF
TRBV5-1,CASRGRVTGANVLTF
TRBV19,CASTPRADRGRIGYTF
TRBV6-1,CASSDSYRGAFF
TRBV7-8,CASSLLMDWDSNQPQHF
TRBV4-3,CASSQDEWTDYGYTF
TRBV7-9,CASSSPSGGRPDTQYF
TRBV27,CASSHLTGLNYGYTF
TRBV3-1/TRBV3-2,CASSQGTGTGTEAFF